This TCR beta chain appears in the sequencing data of a study of identifying expanded T cells in peripheral blood. The CDR3 is 13 residues long. Per germline, CDR1 SNHLY and CDR2 FYNNEI. Trimming shortened V by 5 bases and J by 2 bases, and 7 bases separated the two germline ends. Measured with immunoSEQ multiplex PCR; TCRdb has only the in-frame clones, and not every one. The sample consists of about 85,000 clones, approximately 90% of them appearing once. The clonotype was recovered from a person aged 18 to 75 in good health. The gene calls are TRBV2 and TRBJ1-3; D is unclear. The sequencing sample was made of blood. The CDR3 coding sequence is TGTGCCAGCAGTTTGGCGACTGGAAACACCATATATTTT. The encoded protein is CASSLATGNTIYF. The full variable domain, rest sourced from reference TRBV2 and TRBJ1-3, is EPEVTQTPSHQVTQMGQEVILRCVPISNHLYFYWYRQILGQKVEFLVSFYNNEISEKSEIFDDQFSVERPDGSNFTLKIRSTKLEDSAMYFCASSLATGNTIYFGEGSWLTVV.